This T cell receptor (beta chain) came from a study of T cell clonotyping in hematopoietic cell transplantation. Findings of the study overall: CD4 and CD8 repertoire contributions could not be separated without sorting. Higher Inverse Simpson Index values in graft donor and pretransplant recipient predicted broader posttransplant TCR diversity. At the given depth, recipient repertoires were over 95% de novo clonotypes. Recipient TCR diversity dropped after transplant; expanded clonotypes rose from day 30 to 180.

Note on this clone: Its antigen is as yet unknown.

Generated by immunoSEQ multiplex PCR, the TCRdb table keeps only in-frame clones and is missing some. The data show fewer than 15,000 clones, with approximately 90% seen just once and roughly 0.83% held by the top ten. The sequencing sample was made of peripheral blood mononuclear cells. This TCR derives from a woman aged 50 to 60 in good health. Some clones in this sample may be carry-over from other donors' samples.

The CDR3 region has the DNA TGCGCCAGCAGCCCACGGGTTAACTATGGCTACACCTTC. Translating it yields CASSPRVNYGYTF. The V call is TRBV5-1, the J call TRBJ1-2; D is undetermined. Per the germline V gene, CDR1 is SGHRS and CDR2 is YFSETQ. The CDR3 is 13 residues long. V dropped 4 bases and J dropped 1 base, with 8 bases sitting between them. Variable domain in full (rest from reference TRBV5-1 and TRBJ1-2): KAGVTQTPRYLIKTRGQQVTLSCSPISGHRSVSWYQQTPGQGLQFLFEYFSETQRNKGNFPGRFSGRQFSNSRSEMNVSTLELGDSALYLCASSPRVNYGYTFGSGTRLTVV.